The source of this T cell receptor beta chain is a study of chemoradiotherapy in HPV16-positive cancers. Repeated repertoire sampling spanned the course of chemoradiotherapy. TCRdb keeps only in-frame clones here, not all; method: immunoSEQ multiplex PCR. The sample shows about 8,900 clones, 80% to 90% of them seen only once. Findings of the study overall: HPV-responsive T-cell expansion during chemoradiotherapy was linked to improved recurrence-free survival in HPV16-positive patients. The functional HPV-specific definition rests on just a couple of HPV16-positive patients. During treatment, candidate HPV-specific clones and E7-related motifs expanded in tumor.

In the case of this clone: Its specificity is unknown.

The source material was tumor tissue, sampled from a patient who underwent chemoradiotherapy. The sequence derives from a human donor with HPV-associated anogenital cancer.

CDR3: CASRGQPNTEAFF. Here the CDR3 DNA reads TGTGCCAGCAGGGGACAGCCGAACACTGAAGCTTTCTTT. This chain joins TRBV7-2 and TRBJ1-1, with TRBD1 matching 7 bases. This CDR3 is 13 amino acids long. The junction had 2 bases not matched to a gene; V was cut back by 6 bases and J by 1 base. Germline V gene data show CDR1 as SGHTA and CDR2 as FQGNSA.